The rows below give T cell receptor beta chains drawn from one sample of a study of blood T cells in healthy people across ages. TCRdb analysed the 5' RACE reads with MiXCR anew, one entry per CDR3 protein. Of some 1.4 million distinct CDR3 sequences in the sample, roughly 40% were seen once. Input material: blood. The receptors derive from a woman aged 18-35 years in good health. Each CDR3 is given with its conserved first and last residue. Fields, in order: D gene, clone size, J gene, V gene, CDR3 length, CDR3 protein, CDR3 DNA. The D gene is left open where the match is weak. Not all rows give a size; the values are once, few, many and, for expanded clones, a class.

TRBD2 | few | TRBJ2-2 | TRBV20-1 | 14 | CSAASGFNTGELFF | TGCAGTGCCGCTAGCGGGTTCAACACCGGGGAGCTGTTTTTT
NA | NA | TRBJ2-6 | TRBV5-1 | 17 | CASSLRGIDSGANVLTF | TGCGCCAGCAGCTTAAGGGGAATCGACTCTGGGGCCAACGTCCTGACTTTC
TRBD2 | NA | TRBJ2-7 | TRBV3-1 | 14 | CASQGGTSVYEQYF | TGTGCCAGCCAGGGGGGGACTAGCGTGTACGAGCAGTACTTC
TRBD2 | NA | TRBJ2-7 | TRBV27 | 16 | CASSFSRLAGYNEQYF | TGTGCCAGCAGTTTTTCGCGACTAGCAGGCTACAATGAGCAGTACTTC
TRBD1 | NA | TRBJ1-4 | TRBV12-3/TRBV12-4 | 12 | CASRGDRPKVFF | TGTGCCAGCAGGGGGGACAGGCCCAAAGTGTTTTTT
NA | many | TRBJ2-5 | TRBV7-9 | 15 | CASSLGPVLQETQYF | TGTGCCAGCAGCTTAGGACCAGTCTTACAAGAGACCCAGTACTTC
TRBD1 | NA | TRBJ1-2 | TRBV6-2/TRBV6-3 | 15 | CASSQTHGTVYGYTF | TGTGCCAGCAGCCAGACCCACGGGACAGTCTATGGCTACACCTTC
NA | NA | TRBJ2-7 | TRBV11-3 | 14 | CASSDQAADYEQYF | TGTGCCAGCAGCGATCAGGCAGCGGACTACGAGCAGTACTTC
TRBD1 | NA | TRBJ2-7 | TRBV6-6 | 16 | CASSYESGQGNYEQYF | TGTGCCAGCAGTTACGAATCGGGACAGGGGAACTACGAGCAGTACTTC
NA | NA | TRBJ1-1 | TRBV28 | 18 | CASISLFRGPPWNTEAFF | TGTGCCAGCATCTCTCTATTCAGGGGCCCCCCCTGGAACACTGAAGCTTTCTTT
TRBD2 | few | TRBJ2-3 | TRBV9 | 13 | CASRGTSDPSQYF | TGTGCCAGCAGAGGAACTAGCGACCCATCGCAGTATTTT
TRBD1 | NA | TRBJ2-4 | TRBV5-1 | 16 | CASSPTTGMAKNIQYF | TGCGCCAGCAGCCCAACGACAGGGATGGCCAAAAACATTCAGTACTTC
NA | many | TRBJ1-1 | TRBV6-5 | 12 | CASSYSGGEAFF | TGTGCCAGCAGTTACTCGGGCGGTGAAGCTTTCTTT
NA | few | TRBJ2-7 | TRBV25-1 | 13 | CASNIEALGEQYF | TGTGCCAGCAATATCGAAGCGTTGGGCGAGCAGTACTTC
NA | NA | TRBJ1-2 | TRBV30 | 13 | CAWSPTSAYGYTF | TGTGCCTGGAGTCCCACCTCGGCATATGGCTACACCTTC
NA | few | TRBJ2-5 | TRBV10-3 | 14 | CAISESQVGETQYF | TGTGCCATCAGTGAGTCTCAGGTTGGAGAGACCCAGTACTTC
NA | NA | TRBJ2-7 | TRBV12-3/TRBV12-4 | 14 | CASSPHNRLYEQYF | TGTGCCAGCAGTCCGCACAACAGGTTATACGAGCAGTACTTC
NA | few | TRBJ1-5 | TRBV20-1 | 12 | CSATPGDQPQHF | TGCAGTGCTACCCCTGGGGATCAGCCCCAGCATTTT
NA | NA | TRBJ1-5 | TRBV11-2 | 17 | CASSGFTAKPSNQPQHF | TGTGCCAGCAGCGGATTTACAGCGAAACCTAGCAATCAGCCCCAGCATTTT
NA | few | TRBJ2-2 | TRBV7-2 | 15 | CASSFYQGTTGELFF | TGTGCCAGCAGCTTTTACCAGGGGACCACCGGGGAGCTGTTTTTT
NA | NA | TRBJ2-3 | TRBV7-3 | 13 | CASSPQNTDTQYF | TGTGCCAGCAGCCCCCAGAACACAGATACGCAGTATTTT
NA | NA | TRBJ2-5 | TRBV6-2/TRBV6-3 | 14 | CASSYLGSRETQYF | TGTGCCAGCAGTTACTTGGGGTCACGGGAGACCCAGTACTTC
NA | NA | TRBJ2-1 | TRBV6-5 | 14 | CASSYPQGRGEQFF | TGTGCCAGCAGTTACCCGCAGGGGAGAGGTGAGCAGTTCTTC
TRBD1 | NA | TRBJ2-7 | TRBV28 | 14 | CASSLYGTGGEQYF | TGTGCCAGCAGTTTATATGGGACAGGGGGCGAGCAGTACTTC
TRBD1 | few | TRBJ2-1 | TRBV2 | 15 | CASRLGTGANNEQFF | TGTGCCAGCAGACTTGGGACAGGGGCCAACAATGAGCAGTTCTTC
NA | NA | TRBJ1-2 | TRBV6-5 | 13 | CASSFGERYGYTF | TGTGCCAGCAGTTTCGGAGAGCGTTATGGCTACACCTTC
NA | NA | TRBJ2-1 | TRBV12-3/TRBV12-4 | 12 | CAGSLRPNEQFF | TGTGCCGGCAGCCTACGGCCCAATGAGCAGTTCTTC
TRBD2 | NA | TRBJ2-7 | TRBV20-1 | 16 | CSARATSGGTSYEQYF | TGCAGTGCTAGAGCGACTAGCGGGGGAACCTCCTACGAGCAGTACTTC
NA | NA | TRBJ2-5 | TRBV20-1 | 13 | CSARREPEETQYF | TGCAGTGCTAGACGGGAGCCGGAGGAGACCCAGTACTTC
TRBD1 | NA | TRBJ2-7 | TRBV5-1 | 14 | CASSFLGQTYEQYF | TGCGCCAGCAGCTTCCTGGGACAGACCTACGAGCAGTACTTC
NA | NA | TRBJ1-1 | TRBV6-5 | 12 | CASSYGPTEAFF | TGTGCCAGCAGTTACGGACCCACTGAAGCTTTCTTT
TRBD1 | NA | TRBJ1-2 | TRBV7-9 | 18 | CASSFSRNDRAAGYGYTF | TGTGCCAGCAGCTTTTCCCGAAATGACAGGGCAGCTGGCTATGGCTACACCTTC
TRBD1 | NA | TRBJ1-6 | TRBV7-2 | 16 | CASSFTGDPYNSPLHF | TGTGCCAGCAGCTTCACAGGGGACCCCTATAATTCACCCCTCCACTTT
TRBD1 | NA | TRBJ1-4 | TRBV7-9 | 16 | CASSHGQVATNEKLFF | TGTGCCAGCAGCCACGGACAGGTAGCAACTAATGAAAAACTGTTTTTT
NA | few | TRBJ1-6 | TRBV20-1 | 14 | CSAREGAAGSPLHF | TGCAGTGCTAGAGAGGGGGCGGCCGGTTCACCCCTCCACTTT
NA | few | TRBJ1-6 | TRBV7-2 | 15 | CASSPTGTNNSPLHF | TGTGCCAGCAGCCCCACAGGGACCAATAATTCACCCCTCCACTTT
TRBD2 | NA | TRBJ2-7 | TRBV29-1 | 16 | CSVVRSGSLKTYEQYF | TGCAGCGTTGTACGTAGCGGGAGTTTGAAAACCTACGAGCAGTACTTC
NA | few | TRBJ2-2 | TRBV20-1 | 15 | CSAIRRTENTGELFF | TGCAGTGCTATCCGTAGGACGGAAAACACCGGGGAGCTGTTTTTT
TRBD2 | few | TRBJ2-1 | TRBV7-2 | 17 | CASSRRSGLAGNNEQFF | TGTGCCAGCAGCCGAAGGTCCGGACTAGCGGGCAACAATGAGCAGTTCTTC
NA | NA | TRBJ1-2 | TRBV7-9 | 18 | CASSSGGVRGWANYGYTF | TGTGCCAGCAGCTCCGGAGGGGTTCGGGGGTGGGCTAACTATGGCTACACCTTC
NA | once | TRBJ2-1 | TRBV6-1 | 12 | CASSILKETQFF | TGTGCCAGCAGCATTTTGAAAGAGACCCAGTTCTTC
TRBD1 | NA | TRBJ1-3 | TRBV10-3 | 17 | CAISESGQGAIGNTIYF | TGTGCCATCAGTGAGTCCGGACAGGGGGCTATTGGAAACACCATATATTTT
TRBD2 | NA | TRBJ2-1 | TRBV24-1 | 19 | CATSAIGTSGGSSYNEQFF | TGTGCCACCAGTGCCATAGGGACTAGCGGGGGCAGCTCCTACAATGAGCAGTTCTTC
NA | NA | TRBJ2-1 | TRBV20-1 | 15 | CNATNPREKQETQFF | TGCAATGCCACCAACCCCCGGGAAAAACAAGAGACCCAGTTCTTC
NA | few | TRBJ2-3 | TRBV6-5 | 14 | CASGFRPSTDTQYF | TGTGCCAGCGGCTTTAGACCGAGCACAGATACGCAGTATTTT